The 19 T cell receptor beta chains below were found in one sample sequenced in a study of blood T cell repertoires in COVID-19. Clones were read by immunoSEQ multiplex PCR, and TCRdb kept only the in-frame ones, dropping some. The sample contains fewer than 200,000 clones, just under 85% of which appear only once. The sequenced sample consisted of peripheral blood. These receptors were collected from a woman at least 80 years old with COVID-19, enrolled during active disease.

This sequence joins TRBV13 and TRBJ1-4; D unresolved. The CDR3 covers 14 residues. The germline CDR1 and CDR2 sequences are PRHDT and FYEKMQ (reference sequence). Deletions cut 5 bases from V and 10 bases from J, with 17 bases between. For the CDR3, the DNA is TGTGCCAGCAGCCGCGCAGGAGGAGTTGGAAAACTGTTTTTT. Translated: CASSRAGGVGKLFF.

The chain employs TRBV19 and TRBJ2-7; D gene uncertain. CDR1 is LNHDA, CDR2 SQIVND, per germline (reference sequence). The ends were cut back, 0 bases at V and 2 bases at J, with 14 bases in the middle. The CDR3 sequence is 16 residues long. This CDR3 reads CASSIDLLATTYEQYF. In DNA, the CDR3 is TGTGCCAGTAGTATAGATCTCTTAGCAACCACCTACGAGCAGTACTTC.

The chain is built from TRBV5-1 and TRBJ1-2; the D is unclear. The CDR3 is 15 residues long. The germline V and J ends were trimmed by 3 bases and 8 bases, with 20 bases remaining between them. Germline V CDR1 and CDR2: SGHRS, YFSETQ. CDR3 loop: CASSSELAGGGGYTF. The CDR3 DNA reads as TGCGCCAGCAGCTCCGAACTTGCGGGCGGAGGCGGCTACACCTTC.

The chain joins TRBV28 to TRBJ1-4, with unresolved D. Germline V gene lookup returns CDR1 MDHEN and CDR2 SYDVKM. V lost 3 bases and J 8 bases, leaving 7 bases between the germline ends. This CDR3 region has 12 residues. The CDR3 DNA is TGTGCCAGCAGTTTGCGGCAGGAAAAACTGTTTTTT. Translation: CASSLRQEKLFF.

This chain links TRBV15 with TRBJ2-7; 10 nucleotides agree with TRBD2. Germline V gene lookup returns CDR1 LNHNV and CDR2 YYDKDF (reference sequence). CDR3 length equals 16 residues. The ends lost 0 bases at V and 7 bases at J; junction bases unmatched: 9. CDR3 in DNA: TGTGCCACCAGCAGAGACCTAGCGGGAGTGTCAAGGGAGCAGTACTTC. Its protein is CATSRDLAGVSREQYF.

The chain couples TRBV18 to TRBJ2-2; 8 bases align to TRBD1. V lost 5 bases, J lost 5 bases, and 7 bases stayed unmatched. Germline V gene data show CDR1 as KGHSH and CDR2 as LQKENI. There are 15 residues in the CDR3. The CDR3 here is CASSATGTGTGELFF. The CDR3 coding sequence is TGTGCCAGCTCAGCTACCGGGACAGGTACCGGGGAGCTGTTTTTT.

CDR3 region: CASSQWDRGEVSSGNTIYF. CDR3 nucleotide sequence: TGCGCCAGCAGTCAATGGGACAGGGGCGAAGTTAGCTCTGGAAACACCATATATTTT. The chain combines TRBV23-1 with TRBJ1-3, with 10 bases lining up with TRBD1. TRBV23-1 is classed as an ORF, of uncertain function. The CDR3 sequence is 19 residues long. The V and J ends lost 1 base and 0 bases, in that order; junction bases with no gene match: 9.

The J gene is TRBJ1-1, the V gene TRBV4-1; D is ambiguous. Trimming pared 1 base from V and 7 bases from J, leaving 19 bases between. This CDR3 has 16 residues. Per the germline V gene, CDR1 is MGHRA and CDR2 is YSYEKL. The DNA of the CDR3 is TGCGCCAGCAGCCAAGTAATGGGGTCGAGGGCCCTTGAAGCTTTCTTT. Encoded protein: CASSQVMGSRALEAFF.

V usage is TRBV28 and J usage is TRBJ1-4; TRBD1 is a possible D gene (6 bases). Between the trimmed V and J ends, which lost 5 bases and 7 bases, there was a span of 17 bases. CDR1 and CDR2 (germline): MDHEN, SYDVKM. This CDR3 has 15 residues. The CDR3 nucleotides read TGTGCCAGCAGTCCGCCGGGCAGGGGATTTGAAAAACTGTTTTTT. Its protein product is CASSPPGRGFEKLFF.

The genes are TRBV2 and TRBJ2-7, with TRBD2 matching over 7 bases. Germline CDR1 and CDR2: SNHLY and FYNNEI. V gave up 1 base and J gave up 5 bases; unmatched junction bases: 8. CDR3 size: 15 residues. The DNA of the CDR3 is TGTGCCAGCAGTGAAGGGCCCACGGGGGGAAACGAGCAGTACTTC. As protein: CASSEGPTGGNEQYF. Variable domain in full (rest from reference TRBV2 and TRBJ2-7): EPEVTQTPSHQVTQMGQEVILRCVPISNHLYFYWYRQILGQKVEFLVSFYNNEISEKSEIFDDQFSVERPDGSNFTLKIRSTKLEDSAMYFCASSEGPTGGNEQYFGPGTRLTVT.

The chain is built from TRBV29-1 and TRBJ2-2; 7 bases line up with TRBD1. Germline CDR1 SQVTM, CDR2 ANQGSEA. This CDR3 has 14 residues. After removal of 7 bases from V and 4 bases from J, the junction contained 9 bases not matched to a gene. CDR3 residues: CSAERQGLTGELFF. CDR3 nucleotide sequence: TGCAGCGCAGAGAGACAGGGTCTCACCGGGGAGCTGTTTTTT.

This clone was seen just once. The chain has TRBV7-9 and TRBJ2-2; D not certain. Trimming shortened V by 6 bases and J by 0 bases, and 11 bases separated the two germline ends. Germline assignment: CDR1 SEHNR and CDR2 FQNEAQ (reference sequence). This CDR3 comprises 15 residues. The CDR3 DNA reads as TGTGCCAGCAGAAGACAAACCGCGAACACCGGGGAGCTGTTTTTT. Amino acids: CASRRQTANTGELFF.

This chain connects TRBV6-2 or TRBV6-3 to TRBJ2-3; TRBD1 aligns across 8 bases. This CDR3 is built from 11 residues. The V segment lost 5 bases and the J segment 11 bases; nucleotides outside the gene matches: 3. Germline assignment: CDR1 MNHEY and CDR2 SVGEGT. In DNA, the CDR3 is TGTGCCAGCAGTCTGGGACAGGAGCAGTATTTT. Protein: CASSLGQEQYF.

The chain is built from TRBV6-2 or TRBV6-3 and TRBJ2-5; 11 nucleotides match TRBD2. This CDR3 has 15 amino acids. The J segment lost 4 bases and the V segment lost 2 bases, leaving 3 bases of the junction unmatched. In germline, CDR1 is MNHEY, CDR2 SVGEGT. The CDR3 loop is CASSYLGTSGETQYF. CDR3 sequence (DNA): TGTGCCAGCAGTTACCTCGGGACTAGCGGAGAGACCCAGTACTTC.

V gene TRBV6-5 combines with J gene TRBJ2-6; no definite D call. Trimming removed 3 bases from V and 13 bases from J, with 13 bases in between. The CDR3 covers 13 residues. Germline V gene sequence: CDR1 MNHEY, CDR2 SVGAGI. In DNA, the CDR3 is TGTGCCAGCAGTTATCCCCAGGCGCTTGTCCTGACTTTC. This codes for CASSYPQALVLTF.

The chain links TRBV10-3 to TRBJ1-4; maybe TRBD1 (6 bases). In germline, CDR1 is ENHRY, CDR2 SYGVKD. V lost 11 bases, J lost 2 bases, and 12 bases lay in between. The CDR3 consists of 13 residues. The CDR3 sequence: CAAQGSTNEKLFF. Here the CDR3 DNA reads TGTGCCGCCCAGGGGTCGACTAATGAAAAACTGTTTTTT.

CDR3 bases: TGCGCCAGCAGCAAGGGGATAAACACTGAAGCTTTCTTT. It translates to CASSKGINTEAFF. This rearrangement joins TRBV5-1 to TRBJ1-1, with TRBD1 as a possible D gene (5 bases). CDR1 and CDR2 (germline): SGHRS, YFSETQ. This CDR3 has 13 residues. The V end lost 4 bases, the J end lost 2 bases, and 9 bases lay between the germline ends. The variable domain in full, completed from reference TRBV5-1 and TRBJ1-1, reads KAGVTQTPRYLIKTRGQQVTLSCSPISGHRSVSWYQQTPGQGLQFLFEYFSETQRNKGNFPGRFSGRQFSNSRSEMNVSTLELGDSALYLCASSKGINTEAFFGQGTRLTVV.

The gene calls are TRBV2 and TRBJ2-7; 7 bases are a match to TRBD1. CDR3 size: 11 residues. V was pared by 5 bases and J by 12 bases, with 7 bases of the junction left unmatched. Germline CDR1 SNHLY, CDR2 FYNNEI. The DNA of the CDR3 is TGTGCCAGCAGTCCGGGACAGATTCTGTACTTC. Amino acid sequence: CASSPGQILYF.

This chain joins TRBV29-1 and TRBJ2-1; 11 bases agree with TRBD2. The germline CDR1 and CDR2 sequences are SQVTM and ANQGSEA. Trimming took 7 bases from V and 6 from J; bases not matched to a gene: 8. This CDR3 comprises 14 residues. The CDR3 DNA follows: TGCAGCGCCTCCGGGACTAGCGGCCCCAATGAGCAGTTCTTC. Its protein product is CSASGTSGPNEQFF.